This T cell receptor beta chain appears in the sequencing data of a study of T cells after yellow fever vaccination. Findings and limits, study-wide: Just a small share of clonotypes turned up in the CD4 compartment as well as the CD8 compartment.

This clonotype has more than one count but fewer than ten. The antigen remains undetermined. Mismatch with germline at one junction end may stem from a read error. CDR3 length: 13 residues. They built TCR cDNA with 5'RACE template switching, a step that put in a universal primer site and UMIs. TCRdb reprocessed the 5' RACE reads via MiXCR and lists one record per CDR3 protein. This repertoire shows under 300,000 distinct CDR3 sequences, around 13% found once; its top ten account for about 0.51%. The sequences come from CD4+ T cells sorted from PBMCs, collected 45 days after the yellow fever booster vaccination. The receptor's source is a man aged 25 to 40 who received the YFV17D yellow fever vaccine. V gene TRBV12-3 or TRBV12-4 combines with J gene TRBJ1-6, with D uncertain. CDR3 in amino acids: CASSLTENSRLHF. For the CDR3, the DNA is TGTGCCAGCAGTTTAACGGAGAATTCACGCCTCCACTTT.